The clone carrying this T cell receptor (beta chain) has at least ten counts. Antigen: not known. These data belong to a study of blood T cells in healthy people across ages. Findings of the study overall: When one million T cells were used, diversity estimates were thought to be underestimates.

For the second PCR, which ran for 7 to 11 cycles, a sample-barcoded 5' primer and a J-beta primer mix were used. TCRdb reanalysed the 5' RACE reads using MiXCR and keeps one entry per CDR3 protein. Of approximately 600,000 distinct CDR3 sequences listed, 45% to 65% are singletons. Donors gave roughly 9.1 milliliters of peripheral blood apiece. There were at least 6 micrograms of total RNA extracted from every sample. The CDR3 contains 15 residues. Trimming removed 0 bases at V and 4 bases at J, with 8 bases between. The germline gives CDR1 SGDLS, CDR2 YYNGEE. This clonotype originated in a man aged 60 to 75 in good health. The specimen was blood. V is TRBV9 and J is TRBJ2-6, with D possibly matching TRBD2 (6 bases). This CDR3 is CASSVGGEGANVLTF. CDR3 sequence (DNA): TGTGCCAGCAGCGTAGGGGGGGAAGGGGCCAACGTCCTGACTTTC.